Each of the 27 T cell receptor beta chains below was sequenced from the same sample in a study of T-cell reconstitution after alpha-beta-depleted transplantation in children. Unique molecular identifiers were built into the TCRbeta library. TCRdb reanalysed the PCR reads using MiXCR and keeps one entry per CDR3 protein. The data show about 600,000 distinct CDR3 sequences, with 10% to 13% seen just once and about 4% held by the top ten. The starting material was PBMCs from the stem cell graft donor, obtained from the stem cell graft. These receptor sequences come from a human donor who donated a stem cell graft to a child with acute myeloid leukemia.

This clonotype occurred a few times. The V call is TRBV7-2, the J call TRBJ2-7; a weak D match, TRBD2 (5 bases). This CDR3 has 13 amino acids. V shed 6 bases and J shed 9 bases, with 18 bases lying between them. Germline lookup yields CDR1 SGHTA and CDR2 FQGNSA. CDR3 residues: CASRVGDAAPQYF. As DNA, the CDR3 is TGTGCCAGCAGGGTGGGAGACGCGGCCCCGCAGTACTTC.

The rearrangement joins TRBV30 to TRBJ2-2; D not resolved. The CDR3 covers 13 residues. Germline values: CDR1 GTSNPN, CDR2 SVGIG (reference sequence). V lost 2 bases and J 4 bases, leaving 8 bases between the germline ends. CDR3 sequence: CAWSSLGTGELFF. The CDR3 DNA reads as TGTGCCTGGAGTAGTTTAGGCACCGGGGAGCTGTTTTTT. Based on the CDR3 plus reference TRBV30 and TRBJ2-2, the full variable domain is SQTIHQWPATLVQPVGSPLSLECTVEGTSNPNLYWYRQAAGRGLQLLFYSVGIGQISSEVPQNLSASRPQDRQFILSSKKLLLSDSGFYLCAWSSLGTGELFFGEGSRLTVL.

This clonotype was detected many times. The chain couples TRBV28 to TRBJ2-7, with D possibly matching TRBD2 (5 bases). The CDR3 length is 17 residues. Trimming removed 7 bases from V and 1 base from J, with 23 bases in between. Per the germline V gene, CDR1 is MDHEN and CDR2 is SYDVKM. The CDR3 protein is CASTGKSDSPSSYEQYF. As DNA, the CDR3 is TGTGCCAGCACCGGAAAGTCGGACTCGCCCTCATCCTACGAGCAGTACTTC.

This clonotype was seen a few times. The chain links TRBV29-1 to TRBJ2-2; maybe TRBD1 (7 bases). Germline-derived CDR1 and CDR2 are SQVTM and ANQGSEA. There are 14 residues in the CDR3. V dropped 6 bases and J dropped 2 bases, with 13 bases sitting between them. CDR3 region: CSVRQGGNTGELFF. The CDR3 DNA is TGCAGCGTGCGACAGGGAGGAAACACCGGGGAGCTGTTTTTT.

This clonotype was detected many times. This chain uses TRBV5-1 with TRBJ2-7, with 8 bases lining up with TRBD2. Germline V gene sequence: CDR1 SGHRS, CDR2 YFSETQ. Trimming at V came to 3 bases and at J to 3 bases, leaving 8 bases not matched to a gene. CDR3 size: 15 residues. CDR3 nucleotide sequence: TGCGCCAGCAGCTCTGGTGGGACTAGTGTCTACGAGCAGTACTTC. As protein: CASSSGGTSVYEQYF.

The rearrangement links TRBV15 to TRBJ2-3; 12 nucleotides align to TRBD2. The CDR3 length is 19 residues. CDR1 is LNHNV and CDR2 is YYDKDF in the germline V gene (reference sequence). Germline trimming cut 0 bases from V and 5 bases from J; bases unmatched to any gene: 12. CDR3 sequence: CATSRDLLAGGSGGDTQYF. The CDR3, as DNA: TGTGCCACCAGCAGAGATCTTCTAGCGGGAGGGAGTGGGGGAGATACGCAGTATTTT.

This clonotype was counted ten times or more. The CDR3 sequence is CSARARDRPSSRYF. The CDR3 DNA reads as TGCAGTGCTAGGGCGCGGGACCGACCTTCTTCTCGGTACTTC. V is TRBV20-1 and J is TRBJ2-7, with D tentatively TRBD2 (6 bases). The germline V gene has CDR1 DFQATT and CDR2 SNEGSKA (reference sequence). This CDR3 region has 14 residues. V was shortened by 3 bases and J by 12 bases, with 24 bases between the two germline ends.

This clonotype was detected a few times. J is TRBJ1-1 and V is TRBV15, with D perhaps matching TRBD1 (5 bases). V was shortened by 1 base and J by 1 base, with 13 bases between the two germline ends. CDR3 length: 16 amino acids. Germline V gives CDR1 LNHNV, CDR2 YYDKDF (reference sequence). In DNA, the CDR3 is TGTGCCACCAGCAGAGCGGTCGGGACGGGGAACACTGAAGCTTTCTTT. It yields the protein CATSRAVGTGNTEAFF.

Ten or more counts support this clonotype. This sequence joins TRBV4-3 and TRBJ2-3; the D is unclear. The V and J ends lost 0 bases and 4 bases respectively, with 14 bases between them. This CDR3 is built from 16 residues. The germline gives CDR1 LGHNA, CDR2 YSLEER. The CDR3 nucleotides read TGCGCCAGCAGCCAAGAGTACGGACGAGGTGCAGATACGCAGTATTTT. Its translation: CASSQEYGRGADTQYF.

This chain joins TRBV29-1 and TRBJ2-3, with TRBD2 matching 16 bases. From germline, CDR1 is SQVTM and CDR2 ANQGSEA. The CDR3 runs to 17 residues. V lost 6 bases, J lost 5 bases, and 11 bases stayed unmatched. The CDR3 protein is CSVPGLAGGRHQDTQYF. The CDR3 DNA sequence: TGCAGCGTGCCGGGACTAGCGGGAGGGCGGCATCAAGATACGCAGTATTTT.

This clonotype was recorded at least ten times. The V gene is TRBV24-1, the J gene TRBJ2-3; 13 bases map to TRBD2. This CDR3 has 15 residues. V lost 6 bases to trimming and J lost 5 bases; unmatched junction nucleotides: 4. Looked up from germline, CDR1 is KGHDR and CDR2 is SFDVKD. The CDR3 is CATSLLAGGLDTQYF. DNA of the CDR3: TGTGCCACCAGTTTACTAGCGGGAGGGCTAGATACGCAGTATTTT.

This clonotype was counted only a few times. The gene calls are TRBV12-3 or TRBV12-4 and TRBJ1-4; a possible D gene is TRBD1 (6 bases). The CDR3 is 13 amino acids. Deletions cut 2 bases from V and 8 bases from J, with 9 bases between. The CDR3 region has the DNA TGTGCCAGCAGTTTACAGACAGGCGAAAAACTGTTTTTT. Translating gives CASSLQTGEKLFF.

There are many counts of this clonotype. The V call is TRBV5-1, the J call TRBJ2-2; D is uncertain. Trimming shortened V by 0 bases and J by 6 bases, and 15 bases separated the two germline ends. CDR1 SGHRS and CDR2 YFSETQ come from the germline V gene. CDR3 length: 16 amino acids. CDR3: CASSLALAVAAGELFF. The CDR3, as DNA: TGCGCCAGCAGCTTGGCCCTGGCGGTGGCGGCCGGGGAGCTGTTTTTT.

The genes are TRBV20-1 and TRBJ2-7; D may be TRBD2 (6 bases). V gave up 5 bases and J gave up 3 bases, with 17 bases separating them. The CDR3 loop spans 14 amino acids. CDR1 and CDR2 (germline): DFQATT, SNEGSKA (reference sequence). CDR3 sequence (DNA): TGCAGTGCTCCGGCCCGGGGGAACCGCTACGAGCAGTACTTC. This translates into CSAPARGNRYEQYF.

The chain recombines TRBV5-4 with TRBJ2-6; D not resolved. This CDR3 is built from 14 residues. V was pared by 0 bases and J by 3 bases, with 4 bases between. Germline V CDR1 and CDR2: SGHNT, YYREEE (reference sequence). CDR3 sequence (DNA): TGTGCCAGCAGCTTGGTGGATGGGGCCAACGTCCTGACTTTC. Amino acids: CASSLVDGANVLTF.

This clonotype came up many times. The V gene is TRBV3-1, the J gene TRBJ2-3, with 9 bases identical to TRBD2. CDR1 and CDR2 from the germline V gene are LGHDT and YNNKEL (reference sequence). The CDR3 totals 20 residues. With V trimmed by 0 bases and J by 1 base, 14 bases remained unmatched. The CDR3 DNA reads TGTGCCAGCAGCCAAGAGCTCGGACCCCTGACTAGCGGACGCACAGATACGCAGTATTTT. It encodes CASSQELGPLTSGRTDTQYF.

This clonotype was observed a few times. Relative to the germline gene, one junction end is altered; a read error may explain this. The CDR3 spells CASSLGGVGNTKYF. CDR3 in DNA: TGTGCCAGCAGTTTAGGCGGCGTTGGAAACACCAAATATTTT. V gene TRBV12-3 or TRBV12-4 combines with J gene TRBJ1-3; D ambiguous. CDR3 size: 14 residues.

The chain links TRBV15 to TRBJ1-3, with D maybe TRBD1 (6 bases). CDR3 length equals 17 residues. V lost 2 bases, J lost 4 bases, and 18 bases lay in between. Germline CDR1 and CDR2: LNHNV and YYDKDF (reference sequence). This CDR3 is CATSRRTEGTRGNTIYF. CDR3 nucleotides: TGTGCCACCAGCAGACGTACCGAGGGGACACGAGGAAACACCATATATTTT.

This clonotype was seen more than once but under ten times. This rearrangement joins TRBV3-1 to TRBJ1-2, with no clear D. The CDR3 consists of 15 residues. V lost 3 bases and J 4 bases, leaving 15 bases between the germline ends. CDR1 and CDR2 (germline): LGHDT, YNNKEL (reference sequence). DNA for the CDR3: TGTGCCAGCAGCCATAGGCTCGTGACCGTCTATGGCTACACCTTC. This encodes CASSHRLVTVYGYTF.

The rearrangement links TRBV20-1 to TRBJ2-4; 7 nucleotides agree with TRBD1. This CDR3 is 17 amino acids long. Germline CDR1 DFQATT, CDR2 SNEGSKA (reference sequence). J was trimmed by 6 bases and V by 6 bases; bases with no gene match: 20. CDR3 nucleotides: TGCAGTGCCTACCCCCCGAAACAGGGGATCGAGGCAAACATTCAGTACTTC. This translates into CSAYPPKQGIEANIQYF.

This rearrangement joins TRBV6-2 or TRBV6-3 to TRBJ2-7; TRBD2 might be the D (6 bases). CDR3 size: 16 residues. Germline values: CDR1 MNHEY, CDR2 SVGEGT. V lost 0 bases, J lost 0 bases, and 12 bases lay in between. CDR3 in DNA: TGTGCCAGCAGTTACTCTGCGGGGACCACCTCCTACGAGCAGTACTTC. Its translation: CASSYSAGTTSYEQYF.

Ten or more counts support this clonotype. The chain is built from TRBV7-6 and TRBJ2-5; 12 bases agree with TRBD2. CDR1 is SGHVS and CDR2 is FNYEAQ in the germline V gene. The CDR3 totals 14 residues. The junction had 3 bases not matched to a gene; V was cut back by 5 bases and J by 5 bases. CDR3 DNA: TGTGCCAGCAGCCTGACTAGCGGGAGTGAGACCCAGTACTTC. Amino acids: CASSLTSGSETQYF.

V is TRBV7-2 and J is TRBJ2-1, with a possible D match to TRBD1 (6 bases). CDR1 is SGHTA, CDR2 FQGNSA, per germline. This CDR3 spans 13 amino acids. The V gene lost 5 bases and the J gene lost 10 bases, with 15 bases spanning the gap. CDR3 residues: CASSPGTYIEQFF. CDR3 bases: TGTGCCAGCAGCCCCGGGACATATATCGAGCAGTTCTTC.

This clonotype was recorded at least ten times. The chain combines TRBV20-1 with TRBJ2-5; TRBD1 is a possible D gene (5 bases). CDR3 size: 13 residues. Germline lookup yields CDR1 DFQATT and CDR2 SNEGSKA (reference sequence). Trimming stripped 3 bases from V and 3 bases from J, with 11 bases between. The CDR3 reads CSASQGSKETQYF. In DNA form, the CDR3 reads TGCAGTGCTAGCCAGGGTTCCAAAGAGACCCAGTACTTC.

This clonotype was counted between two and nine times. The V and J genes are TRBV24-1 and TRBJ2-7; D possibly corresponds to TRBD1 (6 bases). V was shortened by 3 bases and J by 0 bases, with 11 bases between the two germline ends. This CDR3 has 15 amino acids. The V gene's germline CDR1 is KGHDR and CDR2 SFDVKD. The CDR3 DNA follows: TGTGCCACCAGTGATCACAGGGACCCCTCCTACGAGCAGTACTTC. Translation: CATSDHRDPSYEQYF.

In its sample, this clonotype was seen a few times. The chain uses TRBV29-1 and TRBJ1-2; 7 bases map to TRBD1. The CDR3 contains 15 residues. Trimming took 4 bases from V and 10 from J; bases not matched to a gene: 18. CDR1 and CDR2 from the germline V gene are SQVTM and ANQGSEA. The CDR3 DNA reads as TGCAGCGTTGTCGGGTCAATGACAGGGCAATTAGACTACACCTTC. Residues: CSVVGSMTGQLDYTF.

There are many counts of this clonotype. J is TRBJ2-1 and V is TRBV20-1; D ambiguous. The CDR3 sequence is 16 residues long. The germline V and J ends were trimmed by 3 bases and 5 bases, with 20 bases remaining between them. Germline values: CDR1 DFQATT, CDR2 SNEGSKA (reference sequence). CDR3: CSASLYLTDKNNEQFF. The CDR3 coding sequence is TGCAGTGCTAGTCTATATTTGACCGACAAAAACAATGAGCAGTTCTTC.